The 2 T cell receptor beta chains in this list originate from one sample, sequenced in a study of Ad26.COV2.S vaccination and SARS-CoV-2 variants. Treatment: approximately 18 received Ad26.COV2.S at low or high dose, single or two shots; about 5 received placebo; per-sample allocation not given. After the first vaccine or placebo injection, samples were drawn on day 63. Sequencing used immunoSEQ multiplex PCR; TCRdb keeps in-frame clones, though not all of them. This table holds hundreds of thousands of clones, 89% found once. The sequenced sample was peripheral blood, obtained in a trial of Ad26.COV2.S vaccine versus placebo. The receptor set was obtained from a person aged 18-60 years who received the Ad26.COV2.S COVID-19 vaccine or a placebo.

The genes are TRBV24-1 and TRBJ2-2; 7 bases line up with TRBD1. The CDR3 has 20 amino acids. CDR1 is KGHDR and CDR2 is SFDVKD in the germline V gene. The V segment lost 5 bases and the J segment 1 base; nucleotides outside the gene matches: 18. The CDR3 DNA reads TGTGCCACCAGTGGCCTTACCGGGACAGCGAGGGGGAAGAACACCGGGGAGCTGTTTTTT. It translates to CATSGLTGTARGKNTGELFF.

This rearrangement joins TRBV18 to TRBJ1-1, with 11 bases lining up with TRBD1. CDR3 length: 15 residues. The V gene end was trimmed by 4 bases and the J gene end by 3 bases; junction bases not matched to a gene: 4. Per the germline V gene, CDR1 is KGHSH and CDR2 is LQKENI. In nucleotides, the CDR3 is TGTGCCAGCTCACTTAGGGGACAGGGGGACACTGAAGCTTTCTTT. It yields the protein CASSLRGQGDTEAFF.